This T cell receptor (beta chain) was identified during a study of cytomegalovirus exposure and HLA in healthy donors. Findings of the study overall: Researchers reported in a later analysis that a missense DCLRE1C variant was tied to TCR beta V- and J-gene trimming. The authors assumed roughly uniform sequencing depth across donors for presence/absence analyses. According to the study, around 160 TCR beta chains were cytomegalovirus-associated.

Amplification used 60 Vbeta primers and 13 Jbeta primers. The data were produced by immunoSEQ multiplex PCR, yet TCRdb's version contains in-frame clones alone and is incomplete. The sample records 120,000 to 150,000 clones, approximately 80% being singletons. To note about this clone: The antigen remains undetermined.

Sequencing was done on a sample of PBMCs. The TCR originated in a man aged 25 to 45 in good health and CMV-seropositive.

CDR3 nucleotide sequence: TGTGCCAGCAGTCTCCCCCAGACAGGGGGCTCTAGAGAGCAGTACTTC. This translates into CASSLPQTGGSREQYF. J is TRBJ2-7 and V is TRBV27; TRBD1 matches 10 bases. V lost 5 bases, J lost 7 bases, and 14 bases stayed unmatched. CDR1 and CDR2 from the germline V gene are MNHEY and SMNVEV (reference sequence). This CDR3 spans 16 amino acids.